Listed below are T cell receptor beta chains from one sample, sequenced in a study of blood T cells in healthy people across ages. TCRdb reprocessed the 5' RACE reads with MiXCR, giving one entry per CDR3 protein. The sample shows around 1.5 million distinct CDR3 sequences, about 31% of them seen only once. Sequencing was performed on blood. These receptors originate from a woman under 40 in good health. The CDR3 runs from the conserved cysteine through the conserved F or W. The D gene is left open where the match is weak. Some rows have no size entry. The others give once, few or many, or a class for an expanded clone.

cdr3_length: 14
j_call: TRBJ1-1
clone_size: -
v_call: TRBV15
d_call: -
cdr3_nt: TGTGCCACCAGCAGCTTAACAGGGCTCACTGAAGCTTTCTTT
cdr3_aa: CATSSLTGLTEAFF

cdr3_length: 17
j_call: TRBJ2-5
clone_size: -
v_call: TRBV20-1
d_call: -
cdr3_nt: TGCAGTGCTAGAGATAGCGGTGGTAGCGGATACCAAGAGACCCAGTACTTC
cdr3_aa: CSARDSGGSGYQETQYF

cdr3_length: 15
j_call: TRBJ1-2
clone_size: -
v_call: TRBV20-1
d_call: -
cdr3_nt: TGCAGTGCTAGGACCCGACGGGAATTGCCCTATGGCTACACCTTC
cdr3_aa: CSARTRRELPYGYTF

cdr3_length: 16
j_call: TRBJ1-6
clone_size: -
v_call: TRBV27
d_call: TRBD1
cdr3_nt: TGTGCCAGCGGCCCCAGCAGGGGGCATGTAAATTCACCCCTCCACTTT
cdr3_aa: CASGPSRGHVNSPLHF

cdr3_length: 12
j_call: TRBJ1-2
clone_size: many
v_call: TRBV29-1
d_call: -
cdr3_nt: TGCAGCGTTGAAACAGGAAACTATGGCTACACCTTC
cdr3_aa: CSVETGNYGYTF

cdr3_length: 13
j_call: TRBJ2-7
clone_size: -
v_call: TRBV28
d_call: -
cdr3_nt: TGTGCCAGCGGGCACAGAGGCTCCTACGAGCAGTACTTC
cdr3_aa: CASGHRGSYEQYF

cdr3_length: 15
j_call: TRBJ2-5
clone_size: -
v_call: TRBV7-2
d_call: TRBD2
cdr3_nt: TGTGCCATCAGCTTGGGGGGTCGGGGGGAGGAGACCCAGTACTTC
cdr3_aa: CAISLGGRGEETQYF

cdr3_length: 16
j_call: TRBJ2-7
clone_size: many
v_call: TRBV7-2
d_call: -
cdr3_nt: TGTGCCAGCAGCCGAGACCGGGGTGTAGGGTCCTACGAGCAGTACTTC
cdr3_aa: CASSRDRGVGSYEQYF

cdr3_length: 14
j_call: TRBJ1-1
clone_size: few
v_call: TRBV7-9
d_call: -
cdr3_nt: TGTGCCAGCAGCTTAGGCAACCCGAACACTGAAGCTTTCTTT
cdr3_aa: CASSLGNPNTEAFF

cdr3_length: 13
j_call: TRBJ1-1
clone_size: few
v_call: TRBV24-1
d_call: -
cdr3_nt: TGTGCCACCAGTGTCTCCAGCGCCACTGAAGCTTTCTTT
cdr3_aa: CATSVSSATEAFF

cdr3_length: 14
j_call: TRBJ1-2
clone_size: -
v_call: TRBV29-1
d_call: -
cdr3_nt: TGCAGCGTTGGAGGAGCCTCTAGGGGTATGGTATACACCTTC
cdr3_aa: CSVGGASRGMVYTF

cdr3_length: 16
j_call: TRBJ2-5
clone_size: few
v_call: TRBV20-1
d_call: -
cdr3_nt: TGCAGTGCTAGTAAGACCCACGGTGAGATCGGGGAGACCCAGTACTTC
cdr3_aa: CSASKTHGEIGETQYF

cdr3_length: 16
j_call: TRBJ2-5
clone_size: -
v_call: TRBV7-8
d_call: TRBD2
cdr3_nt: TGTGCCAGCAGGCCATCTACTAGCGGGAGAACAGAGACCCAGTACTTC
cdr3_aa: CASRPSTSGRTETQYF

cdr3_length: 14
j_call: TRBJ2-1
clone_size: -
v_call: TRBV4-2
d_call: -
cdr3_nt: TGTGCCAGCAGCCAAGGGGTGGGAGGAGAGACCCAGTTCTTC
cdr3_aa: CASSQGVGGETQFF

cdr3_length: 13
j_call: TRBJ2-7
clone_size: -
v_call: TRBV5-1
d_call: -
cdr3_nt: TGCGCCAGCAGCTTGGAGAACGGTTACGAGCAGTACTTC
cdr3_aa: CASSLENGYEQYF

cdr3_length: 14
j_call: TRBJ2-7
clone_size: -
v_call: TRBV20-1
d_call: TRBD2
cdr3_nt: TGCAGTGCTCTGATACCGGGAGGCCTGGGGGAGCAGTACTTC
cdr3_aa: CSALIPGGLGEQYF

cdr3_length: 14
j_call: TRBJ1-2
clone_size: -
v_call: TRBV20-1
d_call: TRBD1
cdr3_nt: TGCAGTGCTAGAGATGGGCAGGGGGCTAACGGCTACACCTTC
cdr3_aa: CSARDGQGANGYTF

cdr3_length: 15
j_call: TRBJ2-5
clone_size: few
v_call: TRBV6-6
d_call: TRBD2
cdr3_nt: TGTGCCAGCAGTTACTCGCCTAGCGGGGGTGAGACCCAGTACTTC
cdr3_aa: CASSYSPSGGETQYF

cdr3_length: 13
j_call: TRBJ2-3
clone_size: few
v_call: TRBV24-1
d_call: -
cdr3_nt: TGTGCCACCAGTGCGCCTCCCACAGATACGCAGTATTTT
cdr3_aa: CATSAPPTDTQYF

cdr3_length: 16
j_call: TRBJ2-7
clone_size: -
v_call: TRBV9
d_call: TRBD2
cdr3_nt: TGTGCCAGCAGCGTAGTGAGGGCGGGGGGCCTTTTCGAGCAGTACTTC
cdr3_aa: CASSVVRAGGLFEQYF

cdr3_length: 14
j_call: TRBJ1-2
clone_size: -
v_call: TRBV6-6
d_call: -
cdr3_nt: TGTGCCAGCAGTCCCGGGGTGAACTCGTATGGCTACACCTTC
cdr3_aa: CASSPGVNSYGYTF

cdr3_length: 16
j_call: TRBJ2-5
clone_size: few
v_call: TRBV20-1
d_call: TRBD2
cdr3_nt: TGCAGTGCTAGAGATCTAGCGGGGGGGCCTCAAGAGACCCAGTACTTC
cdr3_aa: CSARDLAGGPQETQYF

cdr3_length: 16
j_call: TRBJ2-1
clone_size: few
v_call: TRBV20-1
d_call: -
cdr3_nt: TGCAGTGCTAGAGATTACGTCCTCAGCTCCTACAATGAGCAGTTCTTC
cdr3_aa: CSARDYVLSSYNEQFF

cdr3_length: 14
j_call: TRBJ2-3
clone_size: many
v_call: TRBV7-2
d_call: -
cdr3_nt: TGTGCCAGCAGCTTAGCCGCGGGGATAGATACGCAGTATTTT
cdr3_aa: CASSLAAGIDTQYF

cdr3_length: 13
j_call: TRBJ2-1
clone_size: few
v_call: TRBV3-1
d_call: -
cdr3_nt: TGTGCCAGCAGCCAAGACGTTAAGGGGGGGCAGTTCTTC
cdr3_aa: CASSQDVKGGQFF

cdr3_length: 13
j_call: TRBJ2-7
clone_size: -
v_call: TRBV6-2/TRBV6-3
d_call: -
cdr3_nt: TGTGCCAGCAGTTATGTCGCATCCTACGAGCAGTACTTC
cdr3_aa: CASSYVASYEQYF

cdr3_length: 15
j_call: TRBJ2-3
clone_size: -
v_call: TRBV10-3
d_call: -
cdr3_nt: TGTGCCCCTCACCCCGGGCGTACTAGCACAGATACGCAGTATTTT
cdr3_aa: CAPHPGRTSTDTQYF

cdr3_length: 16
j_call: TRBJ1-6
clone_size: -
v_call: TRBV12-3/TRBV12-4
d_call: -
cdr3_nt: TGTGCCAGCAGTTTGGGGGGGACCTACTATAATTCGCCCCTCCACTTT
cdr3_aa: CASSLGGTYYNSPLHF

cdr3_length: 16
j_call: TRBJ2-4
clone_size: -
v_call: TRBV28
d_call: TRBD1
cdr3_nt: TGTGCCGGCAGTTTCCAGACCGGGACAGGGGCTTATGAGCAGTACTTC
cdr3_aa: CAGSFQTGTGAYEQYF

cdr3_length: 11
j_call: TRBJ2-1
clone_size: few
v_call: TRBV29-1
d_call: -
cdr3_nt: TGCAGCGTTTGGACGGGAAATGAGCAGTTCTTC
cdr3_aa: CSVWTGNEQFF

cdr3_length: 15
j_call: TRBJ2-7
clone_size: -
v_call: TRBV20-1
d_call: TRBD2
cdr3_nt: TGCAGTGCTAGACTAGCGGGGGGATGGAAGTACGAGCAGTACTTC
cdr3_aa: CSARLAGGWKYEQYF

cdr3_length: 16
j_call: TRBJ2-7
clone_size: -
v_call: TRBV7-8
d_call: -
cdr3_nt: TGTGCCAGCAGCTTACCGCCGGTGGCGGGGCCTTACGAGCAGTACTTC
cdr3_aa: CASSLPPVAGPYEQYF

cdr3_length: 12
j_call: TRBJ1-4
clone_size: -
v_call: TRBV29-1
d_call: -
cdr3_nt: TGCAGCGTTGCTGGACTTAATGAAAAACTGTTTTTT
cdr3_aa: CSVAGLNEKLFF

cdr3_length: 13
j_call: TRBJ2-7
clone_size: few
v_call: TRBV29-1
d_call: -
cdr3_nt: TGCAGCGTTGAAGATCCGCCGGGGCACGAGCAGTACTTC
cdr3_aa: CSVEDPPGHEQYF

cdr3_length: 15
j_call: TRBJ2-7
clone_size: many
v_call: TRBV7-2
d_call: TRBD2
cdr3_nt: TGTGCCAGCAGCTTATCGGCGGGAGGGTACTACGAGCAGTACTTC
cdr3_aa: CASSLSAGGYYEQYF

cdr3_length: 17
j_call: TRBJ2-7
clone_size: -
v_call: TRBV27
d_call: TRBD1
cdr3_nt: TGTTCCAGCAGTTCCTCCGCCCCGACAGGGATAGTCTCCGAGCAGTACTTC
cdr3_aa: CSSSSSAPTGIVSEQYF

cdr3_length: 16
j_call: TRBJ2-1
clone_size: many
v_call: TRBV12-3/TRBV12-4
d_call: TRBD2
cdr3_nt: TGTGCCAGCAGTCCCCGGGAGGCAAGTTCCTACAATGAGCAGTTCTTC
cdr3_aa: CASSPREASSYNEQFF

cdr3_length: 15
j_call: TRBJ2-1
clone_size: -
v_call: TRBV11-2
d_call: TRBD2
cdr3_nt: TGTGCCAGCAGCCCCAGCGGGAGGGCTGCAAATGAGCAGTTCTTC
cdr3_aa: CASSPSGRAANEQFF

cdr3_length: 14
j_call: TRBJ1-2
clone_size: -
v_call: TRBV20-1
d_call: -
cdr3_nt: TGCAGTGCCGCAATGGGCCGGGGGCTAAATGGCTACACCTTC
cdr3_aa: CSAAMGRGLNGYTF

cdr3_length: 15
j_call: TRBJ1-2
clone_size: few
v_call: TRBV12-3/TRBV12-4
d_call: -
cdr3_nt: TGTGCCAGCAGTTTTTCCCTCGGGTATAACTATGGCTACACCTTC
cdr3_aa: CASSFSLGYNYGYTF

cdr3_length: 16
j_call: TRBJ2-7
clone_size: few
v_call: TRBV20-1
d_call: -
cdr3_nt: TGCAGTGCTCCGAGATTTAGACGGGACGGGAAATACGAGCAGTACTTC
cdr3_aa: CSAPRFRRDGKYEQYF

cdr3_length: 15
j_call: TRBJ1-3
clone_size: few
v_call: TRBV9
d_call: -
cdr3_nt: TGTGCCAGCAGCGTAGACCCAGAAGCTGGAAACACCATATATTTT
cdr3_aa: CASSVDPEAGNTIYF

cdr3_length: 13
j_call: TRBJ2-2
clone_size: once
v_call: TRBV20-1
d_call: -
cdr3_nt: TGCAGTGCTAGAGATGCTGCCACCGGGGAGCTGTTTTTT
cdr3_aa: CSARDAATGELFF

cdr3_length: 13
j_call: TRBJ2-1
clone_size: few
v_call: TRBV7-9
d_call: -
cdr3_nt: TGTGCCAGCGAGGGAGAGTACAATGACGAGCAGTTCTTC
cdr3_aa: CASEGEYNDEQFF

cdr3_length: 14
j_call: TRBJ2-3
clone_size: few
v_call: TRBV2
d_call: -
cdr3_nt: TGTGCCAGCAGCAGGGTGGATTACACAGATACGCAGTATTTT
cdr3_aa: CASSRVDYTDTQYF

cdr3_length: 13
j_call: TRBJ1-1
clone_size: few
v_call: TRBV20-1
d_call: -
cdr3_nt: TGCAGTGCTAGATTAGCGAGGAACACTGAAGCTTTCTTT
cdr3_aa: CSARLARNTEAFF

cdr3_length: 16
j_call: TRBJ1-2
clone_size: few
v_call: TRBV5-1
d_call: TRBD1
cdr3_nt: TGCGCCAGCAGCTTGGACTCGGGACAGGGGAACTATGGCTACACCTTC
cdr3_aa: CASSLDSGQGNYGYTF

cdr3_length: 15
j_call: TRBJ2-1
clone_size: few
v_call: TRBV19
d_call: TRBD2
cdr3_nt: TGTGCCAGTACCCCCGAGTTAGCGGGAGGCTATGAGCAGTTCTTC
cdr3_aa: CASTPELAGGYEQFF

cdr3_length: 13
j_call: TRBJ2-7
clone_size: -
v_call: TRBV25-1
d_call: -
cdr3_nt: TGTGCCAGCAGTGAATTTAACTCCTACGAGCAGTACTTC
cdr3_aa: CASSEFNSYEQYF